The entry below gives a single T cell receptor (beta chain) sequence along with its context. Its antigen is not identified. This specimen comes from a study of T-cell memory formation after mild COVID-19. Notes on the study in general: Proof of SARS-CoV-2 specificity was absent for the second-wave clones that crested on day 37. Later expanders leaned CD4+, whereas clones that contracted between day 15 and 85 were balanced CD4/CD8.

The TCR alpha and TCR beta cDNA libraries, bearing sample barcodes and UMIs, were generated by 5'RACE using constant-segment primers. TCRdb itself ran the 5' RACE reads through MiXCR, one entry per CDR3 protein. The table records a few hundred thousand distinct CDR3 sequences, roughly 20% of them present only once. In germline, CDR1 is SGHTA, CDR2 FQGNSA. CDR3 length: 14 amino acids. Trimming stripped 0 bases from V and 4 bases from J, with 6 bases between. Sequenced sample: PBMCs or a T cell subset sorted from them (not recorded which). This chain links TRBV7-2 with TRBJ2-2; tentative D call: TRBD2 (5 bases). The receptor was isolated from a young man who had mild COVID-19 (a few samples of this study predate the infection). Cell type and time point are not known. The CDR3 protein is CASSLARVTGELFF. CDR3 bases: TGTGCCAGCAGCTTAGCGCGGGTCACCGGGGAGCTGTTTTTT.